This is a list of T cell receptor beta chains from one sample in a study of untreated major depressive disorder. Clones were read by immunoSEQ multiplex PCR, and TCRdb kept only the in-frame ones, dropping some. In the table there are about 25,000 clones, approximately 91% of which are singletons. Sequencing was done on a sample of CD4+ T cells from PBMCs. Receptor source: a woman in her 30s with major depressive disorder. Both conserved end residues are part of each CDR3. The order of the fields is clone size, J gene, V gene, D gene, CDR3 protein, CDR3 DNA. D genes are given only for firm matches. Expanded clones are given a class, and other clones once, few, many or no size at all.

clone size: -
J gene: TRBJ1-1
V gene: TRBV5-6
D gene: -
CDR3 protein: CASSLGSGTTEAFF
CDR3 DNA: TGTGCCAGCAGCCTTGGCTCGGGGACCACTGAAGCTTTCTTT

clone size: once
J gene: TRBJ2-1
V gene: TRBV5-1
D gene: -
CDR3 protein: CASSRTAPSSYNEQFF
CDR3 DNA: TGCGCCAGCAGCCGAACGGCCCCTAGCTCCTACAATGAGCAGTTCTTC

clone size: -
J gene: TRBJ2-5
V gene: TRBV13
D gene: -
CDR3 protein: CASSWKRVRDRETQYF
CDR3 DNA: TGTGCCAGCAGCTGGAAACGGGTTAGGGACCGAGAGACCCAGTACTTC

clone size: once
J gene: TRBJ2-7
V gene: TRBV4-3
D gene: -
CDR3 protein: CASSQDKGTISYEQYF
CDR3 DNA: TGCGCCAGCAGCCAAGACAAAGGGACGATCTCCTACGAGCAGTACTTC

clone size: -
J gene: TRBJ2-3
V gene: TRBV10-3
D gene: TRBD2
CDR3 protein: CAISGLAGGPSTDTQYF
CDR3 DNA: TGTGCCATCAGTGGTTTAGCGGGAGGCCCAAGCACAGATACGCAGTATTTT

clone size: -
J gene: TRBJ2-5
V gene: TRBV27
D gene: -
CDR3 protein: CASRLPPGETQYF
CDR3 DNA: TGTGCCAGCAGGCTCCCTCCTGGAGAGACCCAGTACTTC

clone size: -
J gene: TRBJ1-2
V gene: TRBV6-5
D gene: -
CDR3 protein: CAAKGGYGYTF
CDR3 DNA: TGTGCCGCGAAAGGGGGCTATGGCTACACCTTC

clone size: -
J gene: TRBJ2-1
V gene: TRBV6-1
D gene: TRBD1
CDR3 protein: CASRSGGASRNEQFF
CDR3 DNA: TGTGCCAGCAGGTCAGGGGGCGCTTCTAGGAATGAGCAGTTCTTC

clone size: -
J gene: TRBJ2-1
V gene: TRBV2
D gene: TRBD2
CDR3 protein: CASSAGTSGNNEQFF
CDR3 DNA: TGTGCCAGCAGTGCCGGGACTAGCGGAAACAATGAGCAGTTCTTC

clone size: medium-sized
J gene: TRBJ1-2
V gene: TRBV7-2
D gene: -
CDR3 protein: CAVGRDTNYGYTF
CDR3 DNA: TGTGCCGTGGGGCGGGACACCAACTATGGCTACACCTTC

clone size: -
J gene: TRBJ1-1
V gene: TRBV11-1
D gene: -
CDR3 protein: CASSFGRGNTEAFF
CDR3 DNA: TGTGCCAGCAGCTTCGGGCGGGGTAACACTGAAGCTTTCTTT

clone size: -
J gene: TRBJ1-2
V gene: TRBV5-1
D gene: -
CDR3 protein: CASSSYEGYTF
CDR3 DNA: TGCGCCAGCAGCTCGTATGAAGGCTACACCTTC

clone size: -
J gene: TRBJ1-1
V gene: TRBV18
D gene: -
CDR3 protein: CASYAVAGAGEAFF
CDR3 DNA: TGTGCCAGCTACGCCGTGGCGGGGGCAGGTGAAGCTTTCTTT

clone size: -
J gene: TRBJ2-1
V gene: TRBV4-1
D gene: TRBD2
CDR3 protein: CASRPFAGGQNEQFF
CDR3 DNA: TGCGCCAGCAGACCGTTTGCGGGGGGGCAGAATGAGCAGTTCTTC

clone size: -
J gene: TRBJ1-2
V gene: TRBV6-6
D gene: TRBD1
CDR3 protein: CASSPRTGDRRVGYTF
CDR3 DNA: TGTGCCAGCAGTCCCCGGACAGGGGACCGTCGGGTCGGCTACACCTTC

clone size: once
J gene: TRBJ1-3
V gene: TRBV7-8
D gene: -
CDR3 protein: CASSPTYSSGNTIYF
CDR3 DNA: TGTGCCAGCAGCCCAACATACAGCTCTGGAAACACCATATATTTT

clone size: -
J gene: TRBJ1-3
V gene: TRBV4-2
D gene: -
CDR3 protein: CASSQLDSGNTIYF
CDR3 DNA: TGTGCCAGCAGCCAATTGGACTCTGGAAACACCATATATTTT

clone size: -
J gene: TRBJ2-1
V gene: TRBV7-3
D gene: -
CDR3 protein: CASSLTPGGQVFNEQFF
CDR3 DNA: TGTGCCAGCAGCTTAACTCCCGGGGGCCAGGTTTTTAATGAGCAGTTCTTC

clone size: -
J gene: TRBJ2-7
V gene: TRBV10-3
D gene: TRBD1
CDR3 protein: CAISTTGEGYEQYF
CDR3 DNA: TGTGCCATCAGCACAACAGGGGAAGGTTACGAGCAGTACTTC

clone size: -
J gene: TRBJ2-7
V gene: TRBV19
D gene: -
CDR3 protein: CASREDYSSYEQYF
CDR3 DNA: TGTGCTAGCCGAGAGGACTACAGCTCCTACGAGCAGTACTTC

clone size: few
J gene: TRBJ1-3
V gene: TRBV4-2
D gene: -
CDR3 protein: CASSPGQGAGNTIYF
CDR3 DNA: TGTGCCAGCAGCCCGGGTCAGGGTGCTGGAAACACCATATATTTT

clone size: -
J gene: TRBJ2-7
V gene: TRBV27
D gene: TRBD1
CDR3 protein: CASRTGTGGSREQYF
CDR3 DNA: TGTGCCAGCAGAACAGGGACAGGGGGCTCGAGGGAGCAGTACTTC

clone size: -
J gene: TRBJ2-6
V gene: TRBV9
D gene: -
CDR3 protein: CASSVERSGANVLTF
CDR3 DNA: TGTGCCAGCAGCGTAGAGCGGTCTGGGGCCAACGTCCTGACTTTC

clone size: -
J gene: TRBJ2-1
V gene: TRBV11-2
D gene: -
CDR3 protein: CASSLSSQNEQFF
CDR3 DNA: TGTGCCAGCAGCTTATCCAGTCAGAATGAGCAGTTCTTC

clone size: -
J gene: TRBJ2-3
V gene: TRBV5-1
D gene: -
CDR3 protein: CASSLNGGTDTQYF
CDR3 DNA: TGCGCCAGCAGCTTAAACGGGGGCACAGATACGCAGTATTTT

clone size: -
J gene: TRBJ2-5
V gene: TRBV2
D gene: -
CDR3 protein: CASTWETQYF
CDR3 DNA: TGTGCCAGCACCTGGGAGACCCAGTACTTC